These 27 T cell receptor beta chains were sequenced from one sample in a study of a mutant IDH1 vaccine in newly diagnosed glioma. The sample's time point: week 35, safety follow-up. Mutant IDH1 20-mer peptide, at 300 ug, made up each vaccine dose, with topical imiquimod. The antigens for these receptors are not known. Clones were sequenced by immunoSEQ multiplex PCR, and TCRdb holds only the in-frame ones, with some missing. This sample carries around 50,000 clones, around 80% of them seen once, and the ten largest clones take approximately 4%. This sample comprised PBMCs, obtained from a glioma patient whose treatment included an IDH1 peptide vaccine. The receptors originated from a woman aged 18-29 years with glioma.

The chain couples TRBV7-2 to TRBJ1-2, with 9 bases lining up with TRBD1. The V gene end was trimmed by 5 bases and the J gene end by 7 bases; junction bases not matched to a gene: 8. The CDR3 contains 14 residues. The V gene's germline CDR1 is SGHTA and CDR2 FQGNSA. DNA of the CDR3: TGTGCCAGCAGCCCACAGGGGGCTCCCCTTGGCTACACCTTC. Encoded protein: CASSPQGAPLGYTF.

This chain connects TRBV7-9 to TRBJ1-1, with a possible D match to TRBD1 (6 bases). CDR1 is SEHNR, CDR2 FQNEAQ, per germline (reference sequence). The CDR3 runs 15 residues. V shed 2 bases and J shed 0 bases, with 10 bases lying between them. The DNA for the CDR3 is TGTGCCAGCAGCTTAATTACAGGGATGAACACTGAAGCTTTCTTT. Translation gives CASSLITGMNTEAFF.

The gene calls are TRBV5-1 and TRBJ2-3; tentatively, D is TRBD2 (5 bases). Trimming cost V 1 base and J 6 bases, with 9 bases left between them. This CDR3 contains 13 residues. CDR1 SGHRS and CDR2 YFSETQ come from the germline V gene. CDR3 residues: CASSLTRWDTQYF. Here the CDR3 DNA reads TGCGCCAGCAGCTTGACTAGGTGGGATACGCAGTATTTT.

The rearrangement links TRBV9 to TRBJ2-3; TRBD2 agrees at 8 bases. The CDR3 length is 15 residues. Germline CDR1 SGDLS, CDR2 YYNGEE. Losses at the gene ends were 4 bases for V and 3 bases for J; bases not matched to a gene: 7. The CDR3 bases are TGTGCCAGCAGCCCCGGGGGGGGAGGGACAGATACGCAGTATTTT. Translating it yields CASSPGGGGTDTQYF.

The gene calls are TRBV19 and TRBJ2-7, with 10 bases aligning to TRBD2. This CDR3 has 15 amino acids. Losses at the gene ends were 6 bases for V and 1 base for J; bases not matched to a gene: 6. The germline V gene encodes CDR1 LNHDA and CDR2 SQIVND (reference sequence). Here the CDR3 DNA reads TGTGCCAGTAGCGCCCTAGCGGGAGCGTCCTACGAGCAGTACTTC. This translates into CASSALAGASYEQYF.

The rearrangement links TRBV6-5 to TRBJ2-5; weak D call: TRBD2 (5 bases). In germline, CDR1 is MNHEY, CDR2 SVGAGI. The ends were cut back, 6 bases at V and 9 bases at J, with 17 bases in the middle. The CDR3 consists of 13 residues. The CDR3 coding sequence is TGTGCCAGCAGAAGAGGGTCCTTAAAACCCCAGTACTTC. Its translation: CASRRGSLKPQYF.

The chain recombines TRBV6-4 with TRBJ1-2; tentative D call: TRBD1 (6 bases). CDR1 is MRHNA and CDR2 is SNTAGT in the germline V gene. V lost 2 bases and J 5 bases, leaving 15 bases between the germline ends. The CDR3 totals 15 residues. The CDR3 loop is CASSDGSSTGYGYTF. The CDR3 nucleotides read TGTGCCAGCAGTGACGGGTCTAGTACAGGGTATGGCTACACCTTC.

This chain links TRBV5-8 with TRBJ1-1, with D perhaps TRBD1 (5 bases). The germline V gene encodes CDR1 SGHTS and CDR2 YDEGEE. The CDR3 runs 18 residues. V gave up 5 bases and J gave up 3 bases, with 26 bases separating them. The CDR3 here is CASSLVSPLGEEDTEAFF. CDR3 nucleotide sequence: TGTGCCAGCAGTTTAGTATCTCCTTTAGGGGAAGAGGACACTGAAGCTTTCTTT.

This clone occurred a few times. The V gene is TRBV10-2, the J gene TRBJ1-1, with D unresolved. V lost 4 bases, J lost 11 bases, and 11 bases lay in between. Germline V lookup: CDR1 WSHSY, CDR2 SAAADI. This CDR3 spans 11 amino acids. The CDR3 nucleotides are TGCGCCAGCAGTGTGAGAGGCTGGGCTTTCTTT. Translating it yields CASSVRGWAFF.

V and J are TRBV6-1 and TRBJ1-6, with a weak D call TRBD1 (5 bases). V lost 5 bases and J lost 7, with 12 bases in between. CDR3 length equals 14 residues. Germline V gene data show CDR1 as MNHNS and CDR2 as SASEGT. The CDR3 spells CASSRGPLNSPLHF. CDR3 in DNA: TGTGCCAGCAGTAGGGGACCGCTAAATTCACCCCTCCACTTT.

This chain connects TRBV4-1 to TRBJ2-3; D possibly matches TRBD1 or TRBD2 (5 bases each). The CDR3 consists of 17 residues. Germline V gene data show CDR1 as MGHRA and CDR2 as YSYEKL. The ends were cut back, 4 bases at V and 6 bases at J, with 23 bases in the middle. Here the CDR3 reads CASSLGFRDHPSDTQYF. CDR3 DNA: TGCGCCAGCAGCCTGGGGTTCCGGGACCATCCTAGCGATACGCAGTATTTT.

The chain couples TRBV7-9 to TRBJ1-2; possible D gene TRBD1, 6 bases. V was shortened by 5 bases and J by 5 bases, with 21 bases between the two germline ends. The germline CDR1 and CDR2 sequences are SEHNR and FQNEAQ (reference sequence). This CDR3 has 16 residues. The DNA for the CDR3 is TGTGCCAGCAGCCTCGACACTGGGGGCCTACGGTATGGCTACACCTTC. Amino acid sequence: CASSLDTGGLRYGYTF.

This chain uses TRBV14 with TRBJ1-1; no clear D. Trimming took 1 base from V and 0 from J, leaving 3 bases between them. This CDR3 region has 13 residues. Germline lookup yields CDR1 SGHDN and CDR2 FVKESK. The CDR3 spells CASSQGMNTEAFF. The CDR3 DNA reads TGTGCCAGCAGCCAAGGAATGAACACTGAAGCTTTCTTT.

Here the CDR3 reads CSVGPRTNTEAFF. The CDR3 DNA sequence: TGCAGCGTTGGTCCCCGGACAAACACTGAAGCTTTCTTT. The chain employs TRBV29-1 and TRBJ1-1; perhaps TRBD1 as D (5 bases). The CDR3 is made up of 13 amino acids. V lost 4 bases to trimming and J lost 2 bases, with 11 bases between them. CDR1 is SQVTM, CDR2 ANQGSEA, per germline.

The chain recombines TRBV9 with TRBJ2-7, with TRBD2 matching over 9 bases. The length of the CDR3 is 15 residues. Unmatched junction bases numbered 5, after V lost 0 bases and J lost 4 bases. CDR1 is SGDLS and CDR2 is YYNGEE in the germline V gene. The CDR3: CASSVEGSGRYEQYF. CDR3 DNA sequence: TGTGCCAGCAGCGTAGAAGGTAGCGGGAGATACGAGCAGTACTTC.

This clone was recorded only once. This rearrangement joins TRBV5-1 to TRBJ2-5, with D unresolved. The CDR3 loop spans 11 amino acids. CDR1 and CDR2 from the germline V gene are SGHRS and YFSETQ. The V and J ends lost 1 base and 3 bases respectively, with 1 base between them. This CDR3 reads CASSLKETQYF. The CDR3 nucleotides are TGCGCCAGCAGCTTGAAAGAGACCCAGTACTTC. The full variable domain, completed using reference TRBV5-1 and TRBJ2-5, is KAGVTQTPRYLIKTRGQQVTLSCSPISGHRSVSWYQQTPGQGLQFLFEYFSETQRNKGNFPGRFSGRQFSNSRSEMNVSTLELGDSALYLCASSLKETQYFGPGTRLLVL.

V gene TRBV5-1 combines with J gene TRBJ2-1; the match to TRBD2 covers 9 bases. The CDR3 is 19 amino acids. From germline, CDR1 is SGHRS and CDR2 YFSETQ. Trimming took 3 bases from V and 0 from J; bases not matched to a gene: 13. As DNA, the CDR3 is TGCGCCAGCAGCTCGTTGACTAGCGGCATCACCCTCTCCTACAATGAGCAGTTCTTC. Encoded protein: CASSSLTSGITLSYNEQFF.

This clone appeared a few times. The V gene is TRBV27, the J gene TRBJ1-5, with 8 bases fitting TRBD1. Germline assignment: CDR1 MNHEY and CDR2 SMNVEV (reference sequence). V shed 8 bases, J shed 5 bases, and the junction held 8 bases outside the gene matches. There are 14 residues in the CDR3. CDR3 loop: CASGRGHLDQPQHF. The CDR3 DNA reads TGTGCCAGCGGCAGGGGGCATTTAGATCAGCCCCAGCATTTT.

The rearrangement uses TRBV6-1 and TRBJ1-3; D is undetermined. This CDR3 comprises 14 residues. V lost 2 bases, J lost 3 bases, and 8 bases lay in between. The germline CDR1 and CDR2 sequences are MNHNS and SASEGT. The CDR3 DNA sequence: TGTGCCAGCAGTGAAATCTGGGTTGGAAACACCATATATTTT. It codes for CASSEIWVGNTIYF.

This sequence joins TRBV5-4 and TRBJ1-1; D is uncertain. V was pared by 0 bases and J by 3 bases, with 6 bases between. Germline CDR1 reads SGHNT; CDR2 reads YYREEE (reference sequence). This CDR3 region has 13 residues. CDR3 nucleotides: TGTGCCAGCAGCTTGGTTGTGGACACTGAAGCTTTCTTT. It yields the protein CASSLVVDTEAFF. Full variable domain (missing parts from reference TRBV5-4 and TRBJ1-1): ETGVTQSPTHLIKTRGQQVTLRCSSQSGHNTVSWYQQALGQGPQFIFQYYREEENGRGNFPPRFSGLQFPNYSSELNVNALELDDSALYLCASSLVVDTEAFFGQGTRLTVV.

This clone was counted once. J is TRBJ2-1 and V is TRBV11-2; TRBD2 agrees at 7 bases. Germline V gene data show CDR1 as SGHAT and CDR2 as FQNNGV. CDR3 length: 12 amino acids. V was clipped by 4 bases and J by 13 bases; unmatched bases: 7. The DNA for the CDR3 is TGTGCCAGCAGCTCGCTAGCGGTAAAACAGTTCTTC. Protein: CASSSLAVKQFF. The entire variable domain, with the rest obtained from reference TRBV11-2 and TRBJ2-1, is as follows: EAGVAQSPRYKIIEKRQSVAFWCNPISGHATLYWYQQILGQGPKLLIQFQNNGVVDDSQLPKDRFSAERLKGVDSTLKIQPAKLEDSAVYLCASSSLAVKQFFGPGTRLTVL.

The rearrangement joins TRBV19 to TRBJ2-1, with 9 bases fitting TRBD2. Per the germline V gene, CDR1 is LNHDA and CDR2 is SQIVND (reference sequence). The CDR3 covers 17 residues. Trimming cost V 3 bases and J 0 bases; bases outside gene matches: 6. The CDR3: CASSIPRGLASYNEQFF. DNA for the CDR3: TGTGCCAGTAGTATCCCCCGGGGACTAGCCTCCTACAATGAGCAGTTCTTC.

The rearrangement joins TRBV6-1 to TRBJ2-7; 8 bases fit TRBD2. This CDR3 contains 11 residues. The germline CDR1 and CDR2 sequences are MNHNS and SASEGT. V lost 6 bases and J lost 10; bases outside the gene matches: 5. CDR3 sequence reads: CASSGLAEQYF. In DNA form, the CDR3 reads TGTGCCAGCAGCGGACTAGCTGAACAGTACTTC.

The chain has TRBV29-1 and TRBJ1-1, with D maybe TRBD1 (5 bases). Germline CDR1 reads SQVTM; CDR2 reads ANQGSEA. The CDR3 consists of 12 residues. V gave up 3 bases and J gave up 11 bases, with 16 bases separating them. CDR3 DNA: TGCAGCGTTGACCGGGGCCGCGTGGGGGCTTTCTTT. Its protein is CSVDRGRVGAFF. The full variable domain, completed using reference TRBV29-1 and TRBJ1-1, is SAVISQKPSRDICQRGTSLTIQCQVDSQVTMMFWYRQQPGQSLTLIATANQGSEATYESGFVIDKFPISRPNLTFSTLTVSNMSPEDSSIYLCSVDRGRVGAFFGQGTRLTVV.

The genes are TRBV11-2 and TRBJ1-1; D remains unclear. The CDR3 contains 15 residues. V lost 0 bases to trimming and J lost 0 bases, with 8 bases between them. Germline CDR1 and CDR2: SGHAT and FQNNGV. CDR3 region: CASSLDPGMNTEAFF. For the CDR3, the DNA is TGTGCCAGCAGCTTAGATCCAGGAATGAACACTGAAGCTTTCTTT.

The rearrangement uses TRBV2 and TRBJ1-1; 8 bases fit TRBD1. This CDR3 has 17 amino acids. The V segment lost 4 bases and the J segment 1 base; nucleotides outside the gene matches: 11. The germline gives CDR1 SNHLY, CDR2 FYNNEI. The CDR3 DNA is TGTGCCAGCAGTGCCGAAGCCGAGACAGGGGCGAACACTGAAGCTTTCTTT. Amino acids: CASSAEAETGANTEAFF.

The chain uses TRBV27 and TRBJ1-2; 9 bases line up with TRBD1. CDR3 size: 13 residues. Looked up from germline, CDR1 is MNHEY and CDR2 is SMNVEV (reference sequence). With 5 bases clipped from V and 7 bases from J, the junction kept 5 bases outside the gene matches. In DNA, the CDR3 is TGTGCCAGCAGTCCCCGACAGGGGGTTGGCTACACCTTC. Translation: CASSPRQGVGYTF.